This TCR beta chain was sequenced during a study of identical twins listed by TCRdb under 2016. Describing the broader study: To test whether fetal clonotypes persist, this study deep-sequenced TCR alpha and beta repertoires from monozygotic twins, from unrelated adults of various ages, and from cord blood. Replicate twin experiments were performed at different times using different library preparation protocols to rule out contamination.

Every donor in the study was a healthy Caucasian. Three pairs of female monozygotic twins, all aged about 18 to 30 years, made up the twin cohort. RNA for TCR libraries was isolated from peripheral blood mononuclear cells. A remark on this clonotype: The target of this receptor is not known. Base-call qualities are not available, and no considerably larger clone is one nucleotide away.

Looking up the germline V gene yields CDR1 SGHRS and CDR2 YFSETQ. The CDR3 starts with the cysteine, ends with the phenylalanine, and has 16 residues. This entry keeps only the CDR3 DNA: 48 bases, framed from base 1. V is clipped by 0 bases and J by 1 base, and the sequence between their germline boundaries is 8 bases long. On the study overall, not on this receptor specifically: Fewer insertions were carried by abundant cord blood beta clonotypes, a similar but weaker trend appeared in young adult naive repertoires, and no such trend appeared in memory repertoires. Compared with coincidental sharing between unrelated individuals, out-of-frame TCR alpha sequences shared between twins had an excess of sequences with low generation probability. Because the same donors could not be followed over many years, the conclusions relied on cross-sectional statistical analysis. A weaker excess of twin sharing was found in beta out-of-frame sequences because the signal-to-noise ratio was lowered by fewer shared sequences. In monozygotic twins, recombination models systematically underestimated out-of-frame TCR alpha sharing, but the models matched the sharing seen between unrelated individuals. Zero-insertion analyses could be partly confounded by invariant T cells such as MAIT and iNKT, though diverse VJ usage argued against such confounding for most clonotypes.

The library was built by means of 5' RACE. The instrument was an Illumina HiSeq 2000. Template switching added a universal primer binding site, and the final cDNA carried a unique molecular identifier that allowed TCR cDNA molecules to be counted accurately. Specific primers in the conserved constant-segment region were used to synthesize first-strand cDNA for TCR alpha and beta chains. To control for contamination, every cDNA library was double barcoded, receiving both a SMART-Mk sample barcode and Illumina barcodes. TruSeq adapter sequences and Illumina sample barcodes were added in two successive PCR steps. The Illumina HiSeq platform was used with custom primers to sequence TCR alpha and beta cDNA libraries. From the authors' description of their analysis: Unique molecular identifiers were extracted from raw reads with MiGEC, and CDR3 positions were determined with MiXCR. Recombination models were inferred per individual with the repgenHMM and IGoR tools using an EM algorithm. Shared clonotype analysis was performed with the tcR package in R, normalizing sharing by the product of cloneset sizes. To study raw recombination without the effects of thymic and clonal selection, out-of-frame nonproductive sequences were analyzed. TCRdb reanalyzed the raw reads on its own, using fastp at Q25 for trimming and MiXCR for clone calling, and kept in-frame beta chains. Rows are unified per CDR3 protein, each entry keeping the most common DNA and genes. The V and J calls and clone size come from TCRdb's table, not from the authors' own analysis. The sample table records some 630,000 distinct CDR3 sequences; about 7.6% of these occur just once. The ten most abundant clones make up over 1.5% of the sample.

These same records also appear under a second study, on yellow fever vaccine responses in identical twins. The second source states: The T cell response to vaccination in identical twins was reported by the authors to appear partly convergent and partly personalized. In identical twins, the study followed T cell clones that responded to the vaccine with precision.

Sequenced material: PBMCs. This clonotype originated in a woman aged 18-30 years in good health. The rearrangement joined TRBV5-1 to TRBJ2-6, with the D gene too uncertain to name. This receptor has the CDR3 CASSLVVGSGANVLTF. The nucleotides are TGCGCCAGCAGCTTGGTGGTGGGATCTGGGGCCAACGTCCTGACTTTC.